The 13 T cell receptor beta chains below come from one sample, sequenced in a study of T cell changes during pregnancy in multiple sclerosis. Assay: immunoSEQ multiplex PCR; the TCRdb copy retains only in-frame clones and omits some. The sample has fewer than 40,000 clones; 75% to 90% are singletons. Specimen: CD8+ T cells from peripheral blood mononuclear cells, collected after pregnancy. The receptors here all came from a female donor with multiple sclerosis, enrolled in a pregnancy study.

This clone turned up a few times. J is TRBJ2-3 and V is TRBV4-2; 12 bases match TRBD2. Germline CDR1 reads LGHNA; CDR2 reads YNFKEQ. This CDR3 comprises 17 residues. The ends lost 0 bases at V and 4 bases at J; junction bases unmatched: 5. The CDR3, as DNA: TGTGCCAGCAGCCAAGAGGGGCTAGCGGGGGGGCCAGATACGCAGTATTTT. This encodes CASSQEGLAGGPDTQYF.

This clone appeared a single time. The chain uses TRBV30 and TRBJ2-3; D is possibly TRBD2 (5 bases). CDR1 is GTSNPN and CDR2 is SVGIG in the germline V gene (reference sequence). V gave up 7 bases and J gave up 4 bases, with 18 bases separating them. This CDR3 is built from 14 residues. In nucleotides, the CDR3 is TGTGCCTCAAGGGAGTTAAGGTTGGCAGATACGCAGTATTTT. Residues: CASRELRLADTQYF.

This chain joins TRBV7-3 and TRBJ2-1; 10 positions match TRBD2. CDR1 is SGHTA, CDR2 FQGTGA, per germline. This CDR3 region has 16 residues. The V and J ends lost 3 bases and 0 bases, in that order; junction bases with no gene match: 2. The CDR3 coding sequence is TGTGCCAGCAGCTTGATAGCGGGGGGCTCCTACAATGAGCAGTTCTTC. The encoded protein is CASSLIAGGSYNEQFF.

V gene TRBV7-2 combines with J gene TRBJ1-6; D gene unclear. This CDR3 region has 15 residues. V was cut by 2 bases and J by 6 bases, with 11 bases left in between. CDR1 and CDR2 from the germline V gene are SGHTA and FQGNSA. The CDR3 nucleotides read TGTGCCAGCAGCTTATTAGCCGGAGCTAATTCACCCCTCCACTTT. Translated: CASSLLAGANSPLHF.

The rearrangement joins TRBV14 to TRBJ2-7, with D possibly being TRBD1 (6 bases). V gave up 4 bases and J gave up 1 base, with 11 bases separating them. Germline V CDR1 and CDR2: SGHDN, FVKESK. The CDR3 contains 14 residues. The CDR3 sequence: CASSPGQGSYEQYF. For the CDR3, the DNA is TGTGCCAGCAGCCCCGGTCAGGGGTCCTACGAGCAGTACTTC.

The J gene is TRBJ2-5, the V gene TRBV5-4; D is possibly TRBD1 (5 bases). The CDR3 is made up of 15 amino acids. Germline loops: CDR1 SGHNT, CDR2 YYREEE (reference sequence). V was clipped by 2 bases and J by 2 bases, with 13 bases between them. CDR3 coding DNA: TGTGCCAGCAGCTTCGGGCAGGGCGAACAAGAGACCCAGTACTTC. As protein: CASSFGQGEQETQYF.

V is TRBV9 and J is TRBJ2-3, with TRBD1 matching over 9 bases. Germline V CDR1 and CDR2: SGDLS, YYNGEE. With 3 bases clipped from V and 4 bases from J, the junction kept 9 bases outside the gene matches. The length of the CDR3 is 16 residues. Here the CDR3 reads CASSAPRTGVSDTQYF. The CDR3 region has the DNA TGTGCCAGCAGCGCACCCCGGACAGGGGTGTCAGATACGCAGTATTTT.

The gene calls are TRBV6-5 and TRBJ1-2; 7 bases fit TRBD1. Germline assignment: CDR1 MNHEY and CDR2 SVGAGI. The CDR3 length is 14 residues. V lost 6 bases and J lost 6; bases outside the gene matches: 10. CDR3 in DNA: TGTGCCAGCAGGACCGGGACAGCTAAAGATGGCTACACCTTC. This sequence encodes CASRTGTAKDGYTF.

The genes are TRBV4-2 and TRBJ2-7; D is uncertain. The germline V gene encodes CDR1 LGHNA and CDR2 YNFKEQ. CDR3 length: 14 amino acids. The V gene lost 0 bases and the J gene lost 5 bases, with 11 bases spanning the gap. In DNA form, the CDR3 reads TGTGCCAGCAGCCAAGATTCATGGGCCCACGAGCAGTACTTC. Protein sequence: CASSQDSWAHEQYF.

The gene calls are TRBV29-1 and TRBJ2-3; D might be TRBD1 (5 bases). The CDR3 extends over 12 amino acids. Per the germline V gene, CDR1 is SQVTM and CDR2 is ANQGSEA. V dropped 6 bases and J dropped 4 bases, with 11 bases sitting between them. The CDR3 nucleotides are TGCAGCGTCTCGACAGAAGCAGATACGCAGTATTTT. This encodes CSVSTEADTQYF.

The chain combines TRBV19 with TRBJ1-2, with D tentatively TRBD1 (5 bases). Trimming pared 10 bases from V and 8 bases from J, leaving 20 bases between. Germline CDR1 reads LNHDA; CDR2 reads SQIVND (reference sequence). The CDR3 totals 13 residues. The CDR3: CAIGAGHSRGYTF. The CDR3 region has the DNA TGTGCCATAGGGGCCGGGCACTCCCGAGGCTACACCTTC. Full variable domain (rest looked up from reference TRBV19 and TRBJ1-2): DGGITQSPKYLFRKEGQNVTLSCEQNLNHDAMYWYRQDPGQGLRLIYYSQIVNDFQKGDIAEGYSVSREKKESFPLTVTSAQKNPTAFYLCAIGAGHSRGYTFGSGTRLTVV.

Points on this clone: The CDR3 does not end in the conserved phenylalanine or tryptophan, so this is likely a read error. The rearrangement uses TRBV6-5 and TRBJ1-2, with a tentative D call TRBD1 (6 bases). The CDR3 spans 12 residues. V was clipped by 5 bases and J by 6 bases, with 10 bases between them. Looked up from germline, CDR1 is MNHEY and CDR2 is SVGAGI. CDR3 bases: TGTGCCAGCAGTCCAGGGGTGGATGGCTACACCCTC. Its translation is CASSPGVDGYTL.

The chain joins TRBV4-2 to TRBJ2-7, with a weak D call TRBD2 (7 bases). The germline V gene has CDR1 LGHNA and CDR2 YNFKEQ. The CDR3 runs 13 residues. V gave up 8 bases and J gave up 2 bases, with 13 bases separating them. In nucleotides, the CDR3 is TGTGCCAGCTGGGGGGGGCCCCCCTACGAGCAGTACTTC. Residues: CASWGGPPYEQYF.